The 21 T cell receptor beta chains in this list originate from one sample, sequenced in a study of T cells after yellow fever vaccination. Using its own MiXCR run on the 5' RACE reads, TCRdb lists one record per CDR3 protein. The sample shows 250,000 or so distinct CDR3 sequences, around 3.5% of them seen only once. Here the sequenced sample was PBMCs, taken 15 days after the yellow fever booster vaccination. Receptors were obtained from a man aged 18 to 29 who received the YFV17D yellow fever vaccine.

This clonotype was counted ten times or more. This CDR3 is CASSDDRVAETQYF. In nucleotides, the CDR3 is TGTGCCAGCAGTGACGACAGGGTGGCGGAGACCCAGTACTTC. The rearrangement uses TRBV12-3 or TRBV12-4 and TRBJ2-5, with 7 bases that match TRBD1. This CDR3 region has 14 residues. The V segment lost 5 bases and the J segment 5 bases; nucleotides outside the gene matches: 8.

This clonotype has ten or more counts. The V gene is TRBV5-1, the J gene TRBJ2-2; D remains unclear. The germline V gene encodes CDR1 SGHRS and CDR2 YFSETQ. The CDR3 spans 16 residues. V gave up 5 bases and J gave up 0 bases, with 14 bases separating them. The CDR3 bases are TGCGCCAGCAGAGAAACCCCCGCAGCGAACACCGGGGAGCTGTTTTTT. Protein: CASRETPAANTGELFF.

In its sample, this clonotype was seen many times. The chain combines TRBV5-1 with TRBJ2-1; D may be TRBD1 (5 bases). Per germline, CDR1 SGHRS and CDR2 YFSETQ. This CDR3 comprises 13 residues. V lost 6 bases and J lost 7, with 14 bases in between. The CDR3 here is CASTQGSGNEQFF. The CDR3 bases are TGCGCCAGCACCCAGGGTTCGGGTAATGAGCAGTTCTTC.

In this sample, this clonotype turned up many times. V usage is TRBV20-1 and J usage is TRBJ2-3; D unresolved. Germline loops: CDR1 DFQATT, CDR2 SNEGSKA (reference sequence). The CDR3 contains 12 residues. V was shortened by 6 bases and J by 1 base, with 8 bases between the two germline ends. The CDR3 sequence is CSAARRTDTQYF. CDR3 coding DNA: TGCAGTGCGGCGAGACGCACAGATACGCAGTATTTT.

This clonotype was recorded many times. The chain joins TRBV14 to TRBJ2-5, with 7 positions matching TRBD1. The CDR3 runs to 14 residues. The trim removed 1 base at V and 2 bases at J, leaving 1 base unmatched. Germline CDR1 and CDR2: SGHDN and FVKESK. In DNA, the CDR3 is TGTGCCAGCAGCCAAGGGGGACAGCAAGAGACCCAGTACTTC. Translated, it gives CASSQGGQQETQYF. The full variable domain, completed using reference TRBV14 and TRBJ2-5, is EAGVTQFPSHSVIEKGQTVTLRCDPISGHDNLYWYRRVMGKEIKFLLHFVKESKQDESGMPNNRFLAERTGGTYSTLKVQPAELEDSGVYFCASSQGGQQETQYFGPGTRLLVL.

This clonotype was seen ten or more times. The V gene is TRBV4-1, the J gene TRBJ2-5; either TRBD1 or TRBD2 may supply D (7 bases each). Germline CDR1 is MGHRA and CDR2 is YSYEKL. The CDR3 consists of 16 residues. The ends were cut back, 1 base at V and 5 bases at J, with 17 bases in the middle. The DNA for the CDR3 is TGCGCCAGCAGCCAAGCTGGAGCAGGGGGGGGGGAGACCCAGTACTTC. Its translation: CASSQAGAGGGETQYF.

The sample holds many counts of this clonotype. The J gene is TRBJ2-4, the V gene TRBV6-2 or TRBV6-3, with D perhaps matching TRBD2 (6 bases). The V end was cut by 7 bases, the J end by 7 bases, with 11 bases between. The CDR3 is 12 amino acids. In germline, CDR1 is MNHEY, CDR2 SVGEGT. The CDR3 DNA is TGTGCCAGCACATCGGGGAGGAACATTCAGTACTTC. Protein: CASTSGRNIQYF.

This clonotype was observed many times. J is TRBJ2-5 and V is TRBV5-1; D is ambiguous. Germline assignment: CDR1 SGHRS and CDR2 YFSETQ. This CDR3 contains 13 residues. With 4 bases removed from V and 5 bases from J, the gap between germline ends came to 12 bases. The CDR3 sequence: CASSDGHYETQYF. The DNA for the CDR3 is TGCGCCAGCAGCGACGGGCATTACGAGACCCAGTACTTC.

This clonotype was picked up many times. This rearrangement joins TRBV7-2 to TRBJ2-2; 7 bases are shared with TRBD1. This CDR3 has 16 residues. Losses at the gene ends were 6 bases for V and 1 base for J; bases not matched to a gene: 8. Germline V CDR1 and CDR2: SGHTA, FQGNSA. Written as DNA, the CDR3 is TGTGCCAGCAGGAACCGGGACAGCAAGAACACCGGGGAGCTGTTTTTT. This encodes CASRNRDSKNTGELFF.

This clonotype showed up many times. This chain links TRBV13 with TRBJ2-3; 8 nucleotides match TRBD2. Germline CDR1 and CDR2: PRHDT and FYEKMQ (reference sequence). The CDR3 is made up of 16 amino acids. J was trimmed by 5 bases and V by 5 bases; bases with no gene match: 12. CDR3 loop: CASSPRGALGGDTQYF. CDR3 coding DNA: TGTGCCAGCAGCCCGCGGGGGGCCCTGGGTGGAGATACGCAGTATTTT.

This clonotype came up a few times. The CDR3 loop reads CASSLSVGQVNTEAFF. The CDR3 DNA is TGCGCCAGCAGCCTGAGCGTGGGACAGGTGAACACTGAAGCTTTCTTT. The chain combines TRBV4-1 with TRBJ1-1; 8 positions agree with TRBD1. Germline V CDR1 and CDR2: MGHRA, YSYEKL. V was pared by 4 bases and J by 0 bases, with 7 bases of the junction left unmatched. This CDR3 has 16 amino acids.

This clonotype was seen at least ten times. The J gene is TRBJ1-5, the V gene TRBV5-6, with TRBD1 identical over 8 bases. Germline V CDR1 and CDR2: SGHDT, YYEEEE. Trimming at V came to 1 base and at J to 5 bases, leaving 2 bases not matched to a gene. The CDR3 covers 14 residues. The DNA of the CDR3 is TGTGCCAGCAGCTTGTCAGGGGGCGATCAGCCCCAGCATTTT. Translated, it gives CASSLSGGDQPQHF.

In this sample, this clonotype turned up many times. CDR3 protein: CASSLGSDTQYF. The CDR3 DNA is TGCGCCAGCAGCTTGGGGTCAGATACGCAGTATTTT. This rearrangement joins TRBV5-1 to TRBJ2-3; unclear D gene. This CDR3 region has 12 residues. The V gene's germline CDR1 is SGHRS and CDR2 YFSETQ. The V and J ends lost 0 bases and 4 bases respectively, with 3 bases between them.

This clonotype was seen repeatedly, ten times or more. The gene calls are TRBV7-8 and TRBJ2-5, with 13 bases aligning to TRBD2. CDR1 SGHVS and CDR2 FQNEAQ come from the germline V gene. The trim removed 5 bases at V and 3 bases at J, leaving 12 bases unmatched. CDR3 size: 18 residues. DNA for the CDR3: TGTGCCAGCAGCATACGTCCCGGGACTAGCGGGGCAAAAGAGACCCAGTACTTC. This gives the protein CASSIRPGTSGAKETQYF.

This clonotype has only a few counts. The rearrangement uses TRBV18 and TRBJ2-7; no clear D gene. The CDR3 loop spans 13 amino acids. The germline gives CDR1 KGHSH, CDR2 LQKENI. Trimming cost V 0 bases and J 2 bases, with 5 bases left between them. This chain's CDR3 is CASSPPLTYEQYF. The CDR3 DNA follows: TGTGCCAGCTCACCACCACTAACCTACGAGCAGTACTTC.

This clonotype was seen many times. The chain recombines TRBV7-2 with TRBJ2-5, with D tentatively TRBD2 (7 bases). The CDR3 is 15 amino acids. The ends were cut back, 5 bases at V and 7 bases at J, with 20 bases in the middle. The germline V gene encodes CDR1 SGHTA and CDR2 FQGNSA. The CDR3 DNA is TGTGCCAGCAGCAAGAGCCCGGGGGGCGCCTGGACCCAGTACTTC. Translating it yields CASSKSPGGAWTQYF.

This clonotype was observed many times. The V gene is TRBV7-2, the J gene TRBJ2-1; D gene ambiguous. The V gene lost 4 bases and the J gene lost 4 bases, with 5 bases spanning the gap. CDR1 SGHTA and CDR2 FQGNSA come from the germline V gene. This CDR3 region has 12 residues. The CDR3 loop reads CASSSEYNEQFF. CDR3 coding DNA: TGTGCCAGCAGCTCCGAGTACAATGAGCAGTTCTTC.

This clonotype was detected ten times or more. The CDR3 nucleotides are TGTGCCACCAGTGGTGGCAGGGACACTGAAGCTTTCTTT. Residues: CATSGGRDTEAFF. The genes are TRBV24-1 and TRBJ1-1; D is possibly TRBD1 (5 bases). Between the trimmed V and J ends, which lost 5 bases and 3 bases, there was a span of 9 bases. The germline CDR1 and CDR2 sequences are KGHDR and SFDVKD. This CDR3 has 13 residues.

This clonotype showed up many times. This sequence joins TRBV3-1 and TRBJ2-1; D is perhaps TRBD2 (7 bases). The CDR3 consists of 14 residues. Trimming left V 4 bases short and J 8 bases short, with 15 bases between. CDR1 is LGHDT, CDR2 YNNKEL, per germline (reference sequence). CDR3 DNA sequence: TGTGCCAGCAGCCTTGCGGGGGCCGAGGATGAGCAGTTCTTC. Its protein is CASSLAGAEDEQFF.

Ten or more counts support this clonotype. This chain links TRBV5-1 with TRBJ2-5, with TRBD2 matching over 15 bases. Germline V gene lookup returns CDR1 SGHRS and CDR2 YFSETQ. J gave up 2 bases and V 3 bases, and 8 bases lay outside the gene matches. The CDR3 is 18 amino acids. The CDR3 protein is CASSSGLAGGHQQETQYF. In DNA, the CDR3 is TGCGCCAGCAGCTCCGGACTAGCGGGGGGGCATCAACAAGAGACCCAGTACTTC.

This clonotype was observed many times. The chain employs TRBV7-9 and TRBJ1-6; perhaps TRBD1 as D (5 bases). Germline V CDR1 and CDR2: SEHNR, FQNEAQ (reference sequence). CDR3 length: 14 residues. The V end was cut by 5 bases, the J end by 8 bases, with 13 bases between. This CDR3 reads CASSPRGGDSPLHF. In nucleotides, the CDR3 is TGTGCCAGCAGCCCTCGGGGGGGGGATTCACCCCTCCACTTT. The variable domain in full, with the rest retrieved from reference TRBV7-9 and TRBJ1-6, is DTGVSQNPRHKITKRGQNVTFRCDPISEHNRLYWYRQTLGQGPEFLTYFQNEAQLEKSRLLSDRFSAERPKGSFSTLEIQRTEQGDSAMYLCASSPRGGDSPLHFGNGTRLTVT.